These T cell receptor beta chains were read from a single sample in a study of T cell repertoires in cytomegalovirus infection. TCRdb redid the calling of the reads with MiXCR, one entry per CDR3 protein. The sample records more than 250,000 distinct CDR3 sequences, roughly 15% being singletons. The sequenced sample consisted of PBMCs. The source of these receptors is a human donor in good health (CMV status not recorded). Some clones in this sample may be carry-over from other donors' samples. CDR3s include the opening cysteine and the closing phenylalanine or tryptophan. D genes are given only for firm matches. Not all rows give a size; the values are once, few, many and, for expanded clones, a class.

d_call	v_call	clone_size	j_call	cdr3_aa	cdr3_nt
TRBD2	TRBV6-2/TRBV6-3	few	TRBJ2-2	CASIRGRERNTGELFF	TGTGCCAGCATCAGAGGGCGGGAGAGGAACACCGGGGAGCTGTTTTTT
-	TRBV7-2	many	TRBJ2-7	CASSPAYEQYF	TGTGCCAGCAGCCCGGCCTACGAGCAGTACTTC
TRBD2	TRBV4-2	few	TRBJ2-6	CASSQPRAASRLALKSSGANVLTF	TGTGCCAGCAGCCAACCTCGAGCCGCATCAAGACTAGCTTTGAAAAGCTCTGGGGCCAACGTCCTGACTTTC
TRBD1	TRBV19	few	TRBJ2-1	CASSFRQGKGNEQFF	TGTGCCAGTAGTTTCCGACAGGGTAAGGGCAATGAGCAGTTCTTC
TRBD2	TRBV28	-	TRBJ2-1	CASSPPGPGGSYNEQFF	TGTGCCAGCAGTCCTCCGGGACCGGGAGGCTCCTACAATGAGCAGTTCTTC
-	TRBV7-8	many	TRBJ1-1	CASSLVDGAAAFF	TGTGCCAGCAGCTTAGTGGACGGGGCAGCCGCTTTCTTT
-	TRBV11-2	many	TRBJ2-7	CASTTSRGTYEQYF	TGTGCCAGCACCACCTCACGGGGTACCTACGAGCAGTACTTC
TRBD2	TRBV19	-	TRBJ2-1	CASTSPGLAGDNEQFF	TGTGCCAGTACCTCTCCGGGACTAGCGGGAGACAATGAGCAGTTCTTC
TRBD1	TRBV29-1	-	TRBJ2-7	CSVLRDRYYEQYF	TGCAGCGTCCTCCGGGACAGATACTACGAGCAGTACTTC
TRBD1	TRBV28	many	TRBJ1-1	CASSFGQAFEAFF	TGTGCCAGCAGTTTTGGACAGGCTTTTGAAGCTTTCTTT
-	TRBV2	-	TRBJ2-7	CASRRVIYEQYF	TGTGCCAGCAGGAGAGTAATCTACGAGCAGTACTTC
-	TRBV23-1	-	TRBJ2-7	CASSRPGGPTDYEQYF	TGCGCCAGCAGCCGCCCGGGGGGCCCCACAGACTACGAGCAGTACTTC
-	TRBV7-2	many	TRBJ2-7	CASSLVYMDEQYF	TGTGCCAGCAGCTTAGTGTATATGGACGAGCAGTACTTC
-	TRBV7-2	few	TRBJ2-1	CASSPSEFPEQFF	TGTGCCAGCAGCCCTAGTGAGTTTCCTGAGCAGTTCTTC
-	TRBV7-8	many	TRBJ2-3	CASSPQPPPDTQYF	TGTGCCAGCAGCCCCCAACCCCCCCCCGATACGCAGTATTTT
TRBD2	TRBV7-9	many	TRBJ2-1	CASSDSGSGGWNEQFF	TGTGCCAGCAGCGACAGTGGTAGCGGGGGGTGGAATGAGCAGTTCTTC
-	TRBV9	-	TRBJ2-3	CASSKPGGLDTQYF	TGTGCCAGCAGCAAACCCGGGGGGCTGGATACGCAGTATTTT
TRBD1	TRBV6-2/TRBV6-3	few	TRBJ2-7	CASTQGVSYEQYF	TGTGCCAGCACCCAGGGGGTCTCCTACGAGCAGTACTTC
-	TRBV7-2	many	TRBJ2-3	CASSLPPNTHTQYF	TGTGCCAGCAGCCTTCCTCCCAACACCCATACGCAGTATTTT
-	TRBV7-2	many	TRBJ2-4	CASSLAWGAPGNIQYF	TGTGCCAGCAGCTTAGCTTGGGGGGCCCCGGGAAACATTCAGTACTTC
-	TRBV28	-	TRBJ1-2	CASSFLALASPYGYTF	TGTGCCAGCAGTTTCTTGGCCTTGGCCAGTCCCTATGGCTACACCTTC
-	TRBV12-3/TRBV12-4	-	TRBJ1-4	CASTPGSPLFF	TGTGCCAGCACCCCGGGCAGCCCCCTGTTTTTT
-	TRBV29-1	-	TRBJ1-1	CSVARGSEAFF	TGCAGCGTTGCCAGGGGTTCTGAAGCTTTCTTT
TRBD1	TRBV7-8	many	TRBJ1-3	CASSLAGQPSGNTIYF	TGTGCCAGCAGCTTAGCGGGACAGCCCTCTGGAAACACCATATATTTT
TRBD1	TRBV7-9	many	TRBJ1-6	CASSSGQGVPLHF	TGTGCCAGCAGCTCTGGACAGGGAGTGCCCCTCCACTTT
-	TRBV18	-	TRBJ1-1	CASSPKITEAFF	TGTGCCAGCTCACCCAAAATCACTGAAGCTTTCTTT
-	TRBV7-2	many	TRBJ2-3	CASSLVGTSTDTQYF	TGTGCCAGCAGCTTAGTGGGTACTAGCACAGATACGCAGTATTTT
TRBD1	TRBV28	many	TRBJ2-7	CASSILGTGGSRGEQYF	TGTGCCAGCAGCATACTCGGGACAGGGGGTTCGAGGGGTGAGCAGTACTTC
-	TRBV7-2	many	TRBJ1-2	CASSGGRADGYTF	TGTGCCAGCAGCGGCGGTAGGGCGGATGGCTACACCTTC
-	TRBV28	many	TRBJ2-7	CASTPAGQFYEQYF	TGTGCCAGCACCCCAGCTGGGCAATTCTACGAGCAGTACTTC
TRBD2	TRBV20-1	-	TRBJ2-3	CSAVSGSASTDTQYF	TGCAGTGCTGTTAGCGGGAGTGCTAGCACAGATACGCAGTATTTT
-	TRBV12-3/TRBV12-4	-	TRBJ1-6	CASSLAPAGTSPLHF	TGTGCCAGCAGTTTAGCGCCGGCAGGAACTTCACCCCTCCACTTT
TRBD2	TRBV25-1	-	TRBJ2-3	CASSLGGVTDTQYF	TGTGCCAGCAGTCTGGGGGGGGTCACAGATACGCAGTATTTT
-	TRBV29-1	-	TRBJ2-5	CSGLSSLGAKTQYF	TGCAGCGGACTTAGCAGTTTAGGGGCGAAGACCCAGTACTTC
-	TRBV7-9	few	TRBJ1-5	CASSSDSYNQPQHF	TGTGCCAGCAGCTCGGACAGCTACAATCAGCCCCAGCATTTT
TRBD1	TRBV6-6	-	TRBJ1-2	CASSSTGGARYTF	TGTGCCAGCAGTTCTACAGGGGGCGCACGCTACACCTTC
-	TRBV6-4	-	TRBJ2-4	CASSVHQGSDIQYF	TGTGCCAGCAGTGTTCATCAGGGGTCTGACATTCAGTACTTC
-	TRBV29-1	few	TRBJ2-7	CSVVGGGYEQYF	TGCAGCGTTGTTGGGGGTGGGTACGAGCAGTACTTC
-	TRBV4-1	many	TRBJ1-2	CASSQAQGFYGYTF	TGCGCCAGCAGCCAGGCCCAGGGCTTCTATGGCTACACCTTC
-	TRBV20-1	few	TRBJ1-3	CSARDIARGNTIYF	TGCAGTGCTAGAGATATCGCGAGGGGGAACACCATATATTTT
-	TRBV6-1	-	TRBJ1-4	CASSEGTANEKLFF	TGTGCCAGCAGTGAAGGGACCGCTAATGAAAAACTGTTTTTT
TRBD2	TRBV20-1	few	TRBJ2-3	CSAPQAGGSTDTQYF	TGCAGTGCCCCCCAGGCGGGGGGTTCCACAGATACGCAGTATTTT
TRBD1	TRBV5-1	once	TRBJ2-2	CASRPPTGTGELFF	TGCGCCAGCAGACCCCCGACAGGGACCGGGGAGCTGTTTTTT
TRBD1	TRBV20-1	-	TRBJ2-7	CSDPSQGNRYYEQYF	TGCAGTGACCCCTCACAGGGGAATCGCTACTACGAGCAGTACTTC
-	TRBV7-8	many	TRBJ1-5	CASSSPRGGPFNQPQHF	TGTGCCAGCAGCTCACCACGGGGGGGGCCCTTCAATCAGCCCCAGCATTTT
-	TRBV28	once	TRBJ1-5	CANSFPGVNQPQHF	TGTGCCAACAGTTTTCCAGGGGTCAATCAGCCCCAGCATTTT
-	TRBV20-1	few	TRBJ1-1	CSAISSTRLTEAFF	TGCAGTGCTATTTCTTCGACACGTTTGACTGAAGCTTTCTTT
-	TRBV12-3/TRBV12-4	many	TRBJ2-7	CASTPRWTTPYEQYF	TGTGCCAGCACTCCTCGGTGGACTACACCCTACGAGCAGTACTTC
-	TRBV6-1	-	TRBJ1-2	CASTLVGQGGGYTF	TGTGCCAGCACCCTGGTCGGGCAGGGTGGAGGCTACACCTTC
-	TRBV12-3/TRBV12-4	many	TRBJ1-6	CASSLVGGSNSPLHF	TGTGCCAGCAGTTTAGTGGGAGGGTCTAATTCACCCCTCCACTTT
-	TRBV24-1	few	TRBJ2-3	CATSLGGGADTQYF	TGTGCCACCAGTTTGGGCGGCGGAGCAGATACGCAGTATTTT
-	TRBV7-2	many	TRBJ2-5	CASTQSGTQYF	TGTGCCAGCACCCAATCCGGGACCCAGTACTTC
-	TRBV20-1	few	TRBJ2-3	CSARYADTQYF	TGCAGTGCACGTTACGCAGATACGCAGTATTTT
TRBD1	TRBV6-5	-	TRBJ2-7	CASGRGQGPYEQYF	TGTGCCAGCGGTAGGGGACAGGGCCCGTACGAGCAGTACTTC
-	TRBV11-3	few	TRBJ2-5	CASSSRDMGETQYF	TGTGCCAGCAGCTCCCGGGACATGGGGGAGACCCAGTACTTC
-	TRBV20-1	-	TRBJ2-7	CSARDSREIHYEQYF	TGCAGTGCTAGAGATTCCCGAGAGATTCACTACGAGCAGTACTTC
-	TRBV7-9	many	TRBJ1-6	CASSLQGYNSPLHF	TGTGCCAGCAGCTTACAGGGGTATAATTCACCCCTCCACTTT
TRBD1	TRBV5-1	many	TRBJ1-4	CASSLKSGGFEKLFF	TGCGCCAGCAGCTTGAAGTCAGGGGGCTTCGAAAAACTGTTTTTT
TRBD1	TRBV7-3	-	TRBJ2-1	CASSGLGRGQVPGEQFF	TGTGCCAGCAGCGGCCTTGGTAGGGGGCAGGTTCCTGGTGAGCAGTTCTTC
-	TRBV7-3	many	TRBJ2-3	CASSPSSMTDTQYF	TGTGCCAGCAGCCCTTCGAGTATGACGGATACGCAGTATTTT